This T cell receptor beta chain was retrieved from a study of blood T cell repertoires in COVID-19. In the source study's methods: Counts of nucleated cells, estimated from reference gene primer amplification, were obtained. Using immunoSEQ multiplex PCR, the repertoire was profiled, and TCRdb retains in-frame clones only, with some absent. The D gene and trimming were derived from the DNA, and the V and J assignments and clone size from that table. Among 160,000 or so clones listed, around 84% were seen once. The source is a man aged 35 to 55 who had recovered from COVID-19. The source material was PBMCs or T cells enriched from blood (not recorded which).

CDR3 residues: CASSVTPDTQYF. CDR3 nucleotides: TGTGCCAGCTCGGTGACTCCAGATACGCAGTATTTT. This chain joins TRBV12-3 or TRBV12-4 and TRBJ2-3; the D is unclear. This CDR3 has 12 amino acids. The V end lost 8 bases, the J end lost 4 bases, and 10 bases lay between the germline ends.